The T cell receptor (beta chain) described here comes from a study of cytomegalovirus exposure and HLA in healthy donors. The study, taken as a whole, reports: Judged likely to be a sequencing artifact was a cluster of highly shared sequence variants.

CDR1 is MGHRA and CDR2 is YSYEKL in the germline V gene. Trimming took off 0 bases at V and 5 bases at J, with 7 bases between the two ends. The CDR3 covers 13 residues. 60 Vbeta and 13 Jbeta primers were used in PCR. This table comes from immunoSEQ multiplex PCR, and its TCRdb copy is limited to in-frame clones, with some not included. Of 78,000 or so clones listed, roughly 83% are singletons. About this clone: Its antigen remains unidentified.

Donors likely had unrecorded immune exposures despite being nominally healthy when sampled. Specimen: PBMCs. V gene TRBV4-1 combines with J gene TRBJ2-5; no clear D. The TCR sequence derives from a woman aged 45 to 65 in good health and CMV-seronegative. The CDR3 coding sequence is TGCGCCAGCAGCCAAGACCCCTTTGAGACCCAGTACTTC. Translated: CASSQDPFETQYF.